This TCR beta chain comes out of a study of blood T cell repertoires in COVID-19. Study in general: Spain, Italy and the United States supplied samples that represented acute and convalescent COVID-19. From T cells, B-cell-depleted T cells, or PBMCs came the material, which was cDNA or gDNA.

Original handling: The authors estimated nucleated cell counts from reference gene primer amplification. Only in-frame clones appear in the TCRdb table, and some are missing; sequencing was by immunoSEQ multiplex PCR. V and J calls and clone size come straight from that table; D and trimming were deduced from the DNA. This repertoire shows roughly 250,000 clones, just under 85% found once; its top ten account for approximately 9.4%. Sample: peripheral blood. The sequence was collected from a woman aged 80 or over with acute or convalescent COVID-19.

CDR3 in DNA: TGTGCCAGCACTAGTTCTGCCGGGACAGGGGATTCACCCCTCCACTTT. It is translated as CASTSSAGTGDSPLHF. The rearrangement joins TRBV9 to TRBJ1-6, with TRBD1 matching 10 bases. V was clipped by 6 bases and J by 8 bases; unmatched bases: 11. Germline lookup yields CDR1 SGDLS and CDR2 YYNGEE. This CDR3 is built from 16 residues.